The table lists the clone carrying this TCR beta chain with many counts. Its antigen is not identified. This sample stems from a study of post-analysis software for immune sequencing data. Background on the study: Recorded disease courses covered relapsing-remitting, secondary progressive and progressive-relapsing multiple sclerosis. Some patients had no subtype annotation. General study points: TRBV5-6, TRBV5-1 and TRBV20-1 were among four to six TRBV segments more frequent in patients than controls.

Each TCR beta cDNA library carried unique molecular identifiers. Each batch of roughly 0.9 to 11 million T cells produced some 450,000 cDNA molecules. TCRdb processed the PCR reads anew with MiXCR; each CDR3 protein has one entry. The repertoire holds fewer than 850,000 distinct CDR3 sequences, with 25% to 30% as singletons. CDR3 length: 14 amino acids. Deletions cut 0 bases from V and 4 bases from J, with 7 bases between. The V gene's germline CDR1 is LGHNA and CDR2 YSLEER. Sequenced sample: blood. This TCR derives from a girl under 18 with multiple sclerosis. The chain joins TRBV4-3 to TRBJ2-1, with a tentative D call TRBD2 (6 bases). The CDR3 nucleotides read TGCGCCAGCAGCCAAGATGGGGGGTACAATGAGCAGTTCTTC. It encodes CASSQDGGYNEQFF.